What follows are 28 T cell receptor beta chains derived from one specimen sequenced in a study of blood T cells in healthy people across ages. Primers used in a second PCR of roughly 7 to 12 cycles were a sample-barcoded 5' primer and a J-beta primer mix. MiXCR, run by TCRdb on the 5' RACE reads, gives a single entry per CDR3 protein. The sample has around 700,000 distinct CDR3 sequences; around 25% are singletons. The data were also submitted as part of a second study, on T cells of mothers and their children.

Sequenced material: blood. These receptors were collected from a boy aged 5-17 years in good health.

This clonotype was observed a handful of times. The genes are TRBV10-3 and TRBJ2-1; D remains unclear. This CDR3 comprises 14 residues. V was cut by 0 bases and J by 6 bases, with 9 bases left in between. Germline values: CDR1 ENHRY, CDR2 SYGVKD. CDR3 sequence reads: CAISESAGVNEQFF. The CDR3 coding sequence is TGTGCCATCAGTGAGTCCGCTGGGGTCAATGAGCAGTTCTTC.

This clonotype was counted a few times. This chain links TRBV29-1 with TRBJ2-7, with D perhaps matching TRBD1 or TRBD2 (5 bases each). There are 14 residues in the CDR3. Trimming removed 4 bases at V and 5 bases at J, with 18 bases between. Per germline, CDR1 SQVTM and CDR2 ANQGSEA. The DNA of the CDR3 is TGCAGCGTTGGTGCCCTGGGGGATAACCACGAGCAGTACTTC. This encodes CSVGALGDNHEQYF.

The V and J genes are TRBV5-1 and TRBJ2-5; D not certain. The germline V and J ends were trimmed by 3 bases and 5 bases, with 8 bases remaining between them. CDR1 SGHRS and CDR2 YFSETQ come from the germline V gene. The length of the CDR3 is 12 residues. CDR3 residues: CASSSSWETQYF. Written as DNA, the CDR3 is TGCGCCAGCAGCTCCTCCTGGGAGACCCAGTACTTC.

The CDR3 DNA is TGTGCCAGCAGCTTGTCGGGGACACTCAATCCCACAGATACGCAGTATTTT. It translates to CASSLSGTLNPTDTQYF. The chain has TRBV7-3 and TRBJ2-3; TRBD1 is a possible D gene (6 bases). The CDR3 consists of 17 residues. Germline V gene sequence: CDR1 SGHTA, CDR2 FQGTGA. V was shortened by 3 bases and J by 2 bases, with 18 bases between the two germline ends.

This chain uses TRBV5-6 with TRBJ1-2; tentative D call: TRBD1 (5 bases). This CDR3 has 15 residues. V was trimmed by 4 bases and J by 4 bases, leaving 17 bases between them. Looked up from germline, CDR1 is SGHDT and CDR2 is YYEEEE. The CDR3 DNA sequence: TGTGCCAGCAGCCCCGGGACGACGCGGACCTATGGCTACACCTTC. Its protein product is CASSPGTTRTYGYTF.

This chain uses TRBV3-1 with TRBJ2-3; no reliable D call. CDR1 and CDR2 (germline): LGHDT, YNNKEL (reference sequence). The CDR3 runs 11 residues. Between the trimmed V and J ends, which lost 8 bases and 4 bases, there was a span of 7 bases. The chain's CDR3 is CASSRSDTQYF. Written as DNA, the CDR3 is TGTGCCAGCTCTCGCTCAGATACGCAGTATTTT.

This clonotype was seen a few times. This chain connects TRBV15 to TRBJ2-5; TRBD2 aligns across 8 bases. This CDR3 spans 15 amino acids. V gave up 3 bases and J gave up 5 bases; unmatched junction bases: 8. Germline V gene lookup returns CDR1 LNHNV and CDR2 YYDKDF (reference sequence). Here the CDR3 DNA reads TGTGCCACCAGCAGTGTAGCGGGACTCGGTGAGACCCAGTACTTC. Protein: CATSSVAGLGETQYF.

This sequence joins TRBV9 and TRBJ1-1, with TRBD1 as a possible D gene (5 bases). The CDR3 is made up of 13 amino acids. Trimming removed 3 bases from V and 1 base from J, with 7 bases in between. Germline assignment: CDR1 SGDLS and CDR2 YYNGEE. The CDR3 sequence is CASSGRANTEAFF. In DNA, the CDR3 is TGTGCCAGCAGCGGCAGGGCGAACACTGAAGCTTTCTTT.

CDR3 nucleotides: TGTGCCAGCAGCGGCAGGCTCCGAGGTGGGGAGACCCAGTACTTC. It yields the protein CASSGRLRGGETQYF. V gene TRBV2 combines with J gene TRBJ2-5; D gene unclear. CDR3 length equals 15 residues. From germline, CDR1 is SNHLY and CDR2 FYNNEI. Trimming left V 6 bases short and J 5 bases short, with 19 bases between.

Only a few counts were recorded for this clonotype. V usage is TRBV7-8 and J usage is TRBJ2-5, with D perhaps TRBD2 (6 bases). Per the germline V gene, CDR1 is SGHVS and CDR2 is FQNEAQ. This CDR3 has 14 amino acids. V was clipped by 1 base and J by 5 bases, with 11 bases between them. The CDR3 sequence: CASSLVEGRETQYF. The CDR3 region has the DNA TGTGCCAGCAGCTTAGTCGAAGGGAGGGAGACCCAGTACTTC.

The chain is built from TRBV7-2 and TRBJ2-5; a weak D match, TRBD2 (5 bases). The CDR3 is 13 amino acids. CDR1 and CDR2 (germline): SGHTA, FQGNSA. V lost 5 bases to trimming and J lost 5 bases, with 12 bases between them. CDR3 DNA: TGTGCCAGCAGCCCCTGGGAGCGGGAGACCCAGTACTTC. Amino acids: CASSPWERETQYF.

The rearrangement joins TRBV6-6 to TRBJ2-1; D gene ambiguous. CDR3 length: 12 amino acids. Germline lookup yields CDR1 MNHNY and CDR2 SVGAGI (reference sequence). CDR3 coding DNA: TGTTCGAGCAGTACGGAGTACAATGAGCAGTTCTTC. Translating it yields CSSSTEYNEQFF.

This clonotype was picked up a small number of times. V gene TRBV7-2 combines with J gene TRBJ2-1; 11 bases align to TRBD2. Losses at the gene ends were 0 bases for V and 3 bases for J; bases not matched to a gene: 1. Germline lookup yields CDR1 SGHTA and CDR2 FQGNSA. This CDR3 is 16 amino acids long. CDR3 DNA: TGTGCCAGCAGCTTAGCTCTAGCGGGGGGCTACAATGAGCAGTTCTTC. Its protein is CASSLALAGGYNEQFF.

This clonotype has just a few counts. This chain joins TRBV2 and TRBJ2-5, with D perhaps matching TRBD2 (6 bases). The germline gives CDR1 SNHLY, CDR2 FYNNEI. The CDR3 sequence is 13 residues long. V was cut by 8 bases and J by 5 bases, with 15 bases left in between. This CDR3 reads CASGRDSEETQYF. CDR3 coding DNA: TGTGCCAGCGGAAGGGACTCCGAGGAGACCCAGTACTTC. Filled out from reference TRBV2 and TRBJ2-5, the complete variable domain reads EPEVTQTPSHQVTQMGQEVILRCVPISNHLYFYWYRQILGQKVEFLVSFYNNEISEKSEIFDDQFSVERPDGSNFTLKIRSTKLEDSAMYFCASGRDSEETQYFGPGTRLLVL.

This clonotype was recorded a few times. This chain connects TRBV12-3 or TRBV12-4 to TRBJ2-1; D is ambiguous. Trimming pared 3 bases from V and 10 bases from J, leaving 13 bases between. This CDR3 contains 13 residues. In DNA form, the CDR3 reads TGTGCCAGCAGTTTTGGTGTGACCCCGGAGCAGTTCTTC. It specifies CASSFGVTPEQFF.

A note on this clonotype: In this CDR3 the conserved last residue, phenylalanine or tryptophan, is missing, so a read error is likely. J is TRBJ2-5 and V is TRBV6-1; TRBD2 agrees at 10 bases. With 0 bases clipped from V and 6 bases from J, the junction kept 4 bases outside the gene matches. The CDR3 extends over 15 amino acids. Germline CDR1 reads MNHNS; CDR2 reads SASEGT. CDR3 DNA: TGTGCCAGCAGTGAAGCGAGCGGGGGGGTGAAGACCCAGTACTTG. Translation: CASSEASGGVKTQYL.

This clonotype showed up just once. The V gene is TRBV10-3, the J gene TRBJ2-1; D may be TRBD2 (6 bases). The assigned J gene may be wrong: the sequence end matches TRBJ2-7 better. CDR1 ENHRY and CDR2 SYGVKD come from the germline V gene. The CDR3 consists of 12 residues. CDR3 loop: CAISDSSVEQYF. The CDR3 DNA is TGTGCCATCAGTGACTCTAGCGTCGAGCAGTACTTC.

V is TRBV15 and J is TRBJ2-3; perhaps TRBD2 as D (5 bases). Germline V gives CDR1 LNHNV, CDR2 YYDKDF (reference sequence). V lost 0 bases to trimming and J lost 5 bases, with 12 bases between them. This CDR3 is built from 15 residues. Here the CDR3 DNA reads TGTGCCACCAGCAGAGATAAGCGGTTAGGAGATACGCAGTATTTT. Translation gives CATSRDKRLGDTQYF.

V is TRBV7-9 and J is TRBJ2-7; D might be TRBD2 (5 bases). The CDR3 runs to 15 residues. Germline V gene sequence: CDR1 SEHNR, CDR2 FQNEAQ (reference sequence). Between the trimmed V and J ends, which lost 1 base and 3 bases, there was a span of 13 bases. This CDR3 reads CASSLGGSGFYEQYF. CDR3 sequence (DNA): TGTGCCAGCAGCTTAGGGGGATCGGGATTCTACGAGCAGTACTTC.

The chain couples TRBV7-9 to TRBJ2-1, with TRBD2 matching 9 bases. The CDR3 has 16 residues. V shed 6 bases and J 2 bases; nucleotides not matched to a gene: 8. Germline V gene data show CDR1 as SEHNR and CDR2 as FQNEAQ (reference sequence). This CDR3 reads CASRNPLAGPYNEQFF. CDR3 coding DNA: TGTGCCAGCAGGAACCCGCTAGCGGGGCCCTACAATGAGCAGTTCTTC.

A few counts support this clonotype. The chain links TRBV28 to TRBJ2-7, with D unresolved. Trimming left V 6 bases short and J 3 bases short, with 24 bases between. There are 17 residues in the CDR3. CDR1 MDHEN and CDR2 SYDVKM come from the germline V gene. CDR3 protein: CASSNPPPGLTLYEQYF. Here the CDR3 DNA reads TGTGCCAGCAGCAATCCTCCCCCTGGCCTGACGCTCTACGAGCAGTACTTC.

In its sample, this clonotype was seen a few times. This sequence joins TRBV29-1 and TRBJ2-7, with D perhaps matching TRBD1 (5 bases). Germline CDR1 is SQVTM and CDR2 is ANQGSEA. The CDR3 contains 12 residues. V lost 4 bases and J lost 2, with 9 bases in between. CDR3 nucleotide sequence: TGCAGCGTTGTGTGGGGCACCTACGAGCAGTACTTC. Its translation is CSVVWGTYEQYF.

The chain uses TRBV2 and TRBJ1-1; no clear D gene. V was pared by 3 bases and J by 5 bases, with 10 bases between. Germline V gives CDR1 SNHLY, CDR2 FYNNEI. The CDR3 consists of 13 residues. The chain's CDR3 is CASSETRGTEAFF. DNA of the CDR3: TGTGCCAGCAGTGAGACTCGCGGAACTGAAGCTTTCTTT.

V usage is TRBV6-6 and J usage is TRBJ2-1; D could derive from TRBD1 or TRBD2 (5 bases each). V was clipped by 3 bases and J by 10 bases, with 10 bases between them. In germline, CDR1 is MNHNY, CDR2 SVGAGI (reference sequence). CDR3 length: 12 residues. CDR3 loop: CASSYGTGEQFF. CDR3 bases: TGTGCCAGCAGTTATGGGACCGGCGAGCAGTTCTTC.

The chain recombines TRBV6-6 with TRBJ1-1; D is unresolved. The germline V gene has CDR1 MNHNY and CDR2 SVGAGI (reference sequence). This CDR3 region has 13 residues. V lost 6 bases to trimming and J lost 0 bases, with 8 bases between them. For the CDR3, the DNA is TGTGCCAGCAGCCCAGAACTGAACACTGAAGCTTTCTTT. This sequence encodes CASSPELNTEAFF.

This clonotype was recorded a few times. This chain joins TRBV7-9 and TRBJ1-5; the D gene is possibly TRBD1 (5 bases). The ends were cut back, 0 bases at V and 6 bases at J, with 12 bases in the middle. The CDR3 spans 15 residues. Germline values: CDR1 SEHNR, CDR2 FQNEAQ (reference sequence). CDR3 nucleotide sequence: TGTGCCAGCAGCTTAGCGGGGGGGAAAATTCAGCCCCAGCATTTT. Translated, it gives CASSLAGGKIQPQHF.

The chain has TRBV29-1 and TRBJ2-7; no firm D call. The CDR3 extends over 12 amino acids. Germline V gives CDR1 SQVTM, CDR2 ANQGSEA. The V end was cut by 4 bases, the J end by 3 bases, with 10 bases between. This chain's CDR3 is CSVVEHNYEQYF. The CDR3 bases are TGCAGCGTTGTAGAGCATAACTACGAGCAGTACTTC.

The chain employs TRBV7-3 and TRBJ1-1, with 7 bases matching TRBD1. V lost 2 bases to trimming and J lost 5 bases; unmatched junction nucleotides: 5. CDR1 SGHTA and CDR2 FQGTGA come from the germline V gene. This CDR3 comprises 14 residues. The CDR3 DNA sequence: TGTGCCAGCAGCTTATTAGGGGGCGAGACTGAAGCTTTCTTT. Translated: CASSLLGGETEAFF. The full variable domain, in which reference TRBV7-3 and TRBJ1-1 provide the parts outside the CDR3, is GAGVSQTPSNKVTEKGKYVELRCDPISGHTALYWYRQSLGQGPEFLIYFQGTGAADDSGLPNDRFFAVRPEGSVSTLKIQRTERGDSAVYLCASSLLGGETEAFFGQGTRLTVV.